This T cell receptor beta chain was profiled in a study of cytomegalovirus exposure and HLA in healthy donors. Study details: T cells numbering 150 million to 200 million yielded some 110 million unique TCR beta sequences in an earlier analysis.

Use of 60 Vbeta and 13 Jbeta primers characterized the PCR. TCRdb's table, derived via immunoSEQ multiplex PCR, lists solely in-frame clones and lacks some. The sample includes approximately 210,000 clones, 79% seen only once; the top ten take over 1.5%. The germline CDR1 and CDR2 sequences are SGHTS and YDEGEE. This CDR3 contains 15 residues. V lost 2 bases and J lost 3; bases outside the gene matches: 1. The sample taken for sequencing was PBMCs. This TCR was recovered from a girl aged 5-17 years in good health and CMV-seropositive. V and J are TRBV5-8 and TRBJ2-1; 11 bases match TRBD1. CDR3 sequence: CASSLGTGGYNEQFF. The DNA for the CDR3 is TGTGCCAGCAGCTTAGGGACAGGGGGCTACAATGAGCAGTTCTTC.